This T cell receptor beta chain was recorded in a study of regulatory T cells in long-lasting Graves disease (dated by TCRdb to the early 2020s). With regard to the full study: Persistent Graves' disease meant more than 5 years of antithyroid drug treatment with TSH receptor autoantibodies that stayed positive. Peripheral blood TCR sequencing and RNA sequencing compared persistent Graves' disease patients with newly diagnosed Graves' disease patients. The study took place in China and was registered as a clinical trial. A total of roughly 35 samples underwent TCR sequencing: about 13 from persistent and some 20 from newly diagnosed Graves' disease patients. Antithyroid drugs had been taken for roughly 10 years on average by persistent Graves' disease patients in the clinical cohort.

The research as a whole found: The small sample size was acknowledged by the authors as a limitation that may reduce accuracy. More public clonotypes were shared among persistent patients (approximately 3,000) than among newly diagnosed patients (roughly 1,000). Preferential use of TRBV28, TRBJ1-2 and TRBJ2-5 was observed in persistent disease, whereas TRBV20-1 and TRBJ2-1 were favored in newly diagnosed disease. Sequencing and analysis were limited to the TCR beta chain. Because the primary lesion, thyroid tissue, could not be accessed, the study looked at peripheral blood alone. Compared with newly diagnosed patients, persistent Graves' disease patients had lower TCR Shannon entropy and fewer highly expanded clones, which suggests clonal expansion.

This clonotype was seen a few times. Its antigen specificity is not known. No much larger clonotype is one base removed from it; base qualities were not supplied. The CDR3 holds 14 amino acids from the cysteine to the phenylalanine. CDR3 DNA is the only sequence kept; it has 42 bases, read in frame from the first base. CDR1 is given as DFQATT and CDR2 as SNEGSKA, both from the germline V gene (reference sequence). Trimming accounts for 5 bases at V and 1 base at J, while the number of junction bases matched to no gene is 4. Reading the label with the study, this specimen's time point is: persistent/refractory GD, antithyroid drugs over 5 years with positive TRAb. RNA was extracted from PBMCs in TRIzol for both TCR sequencing and RNA sequencing. The diagnosis of Graves' disease was made according to American Thyroid Association guidelines. Recruitment of patients was carried out at an endocrinology department in Xi'an, China. From each patient, 7.5 to 9.5 milliliters of peripheral blood was collected into an EDTA anticoagulant tube. Ficoll Paque Plus density gradient separation was used to isolate PBMCs, and no further T cell sorting was done. An Agilent 2100 Bioanalyzer and agarose gel were used to assess RNA quality, and a NanoDrop 2000 was used to measure RNA concentration.

Library preparation employed multiplex PCR. Instrument used: Illumina HiSeq 4000. To build TCR beta libraries, CDR3 regions were amplified by Arm-PCR using iRepertoire HTBI primers. Before sequencing, the PCR products went through gel purification. Concerning the study's data processing: A total of around 59 TRBV and approximately 13 TRBJ segments were identified across samples and were used for gene usage analysis of CDR3 amino acid clonotypes. COPE and FqMerger were used to merge the filtered high-quality paired reads into contigs. BLAST was used to align contigs to IMGT TRBV, TRBD and TRBJ reference genes, and CDR3 was defined according to IMGT. Clonotypes above 0.1% frequency were classified as highly expanded clones. Shannon entropy served as the measure of repertoire diversity, while the Gini coefficient captured V-J evenness. Clonotypes shared by more than one individual were considered public. TCRdb reanalyzed the raw reads on its own, using fastp at Q25 for trimming and MiXCR for clone calling, and kept in-frame beta chains. Rows are unified per CDR3 protein, each entry keeping the most common DNA and genes. The V and J calls were determined by TCRdb, not by the authors. A total of some 280,000 distinct CDR3 sequences appear in this sample, 20% to 25% of them only once. The top ten clones comprise roughly 56% of the sample.

The rearranged chain carries TRBV20-1 and TRBJ2-4, with 8 middle bases fitting TRBD1. This material consisted of peripheral blood mononuclear cells (PBMCs), taken when the disease was refractory, from a patient treated with antithyroid drugs. The clonotype was recovered from a female donor with Graves disease. The CDR3 has the sequence CSASTGVAKNIQYF. The nucleotides are TGCAGTGCTTCGACAGGGGTGGCCAAAAACATTCAGTACTTC.